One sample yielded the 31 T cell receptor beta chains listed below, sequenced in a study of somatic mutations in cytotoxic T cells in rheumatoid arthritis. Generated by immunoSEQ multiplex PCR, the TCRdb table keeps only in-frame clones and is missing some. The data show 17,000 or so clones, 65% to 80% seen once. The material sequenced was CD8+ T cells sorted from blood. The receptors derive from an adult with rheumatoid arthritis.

CDR3 loop: CASSQEGLAGLTGELFF. As DNA, the CDR3 is TGCGCCAGCAGCCAAGAAGGTCTAGCGGGGTTGACCGGGGAGCTGTTTTTT. The chain links TRBV4-1 to TRBJ2-2, with 9 bases that match TRBD2. Germline CDR1 is MGHRA and CDR2 is YSYEKL. There are 17 residues in the CDR3. V lost 0 bases, J lost 5 bases, and 7 bases stayed unmatched.

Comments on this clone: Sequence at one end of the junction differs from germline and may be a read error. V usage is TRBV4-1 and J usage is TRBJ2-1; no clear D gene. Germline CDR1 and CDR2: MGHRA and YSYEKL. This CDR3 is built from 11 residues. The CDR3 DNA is TGCGCCAGCAGCGAAACGGGCCGCCGGGTCTTC. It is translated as CASSETGRRVF.

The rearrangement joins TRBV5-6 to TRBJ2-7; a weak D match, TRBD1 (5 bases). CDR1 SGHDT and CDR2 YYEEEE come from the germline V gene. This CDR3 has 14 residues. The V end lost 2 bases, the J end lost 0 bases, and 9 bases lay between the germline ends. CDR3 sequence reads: CASSFVTASYEQYF. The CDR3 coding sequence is TGTGCCAGCAGCTTCGTGACAGCCTCCTACGAGCAGTACTTC.

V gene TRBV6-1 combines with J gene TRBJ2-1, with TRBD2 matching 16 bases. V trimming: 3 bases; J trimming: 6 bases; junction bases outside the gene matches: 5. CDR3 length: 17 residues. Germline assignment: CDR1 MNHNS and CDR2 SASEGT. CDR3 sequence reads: CASSEGLAGGRRNEQFF. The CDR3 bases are TGTGCCAGCAGTGAGGGACTAGCGGGGGGGCGGCGCAATGAGCAGTTCTTC.

For the CDR3, the DNA is TGTGCCAGCAGCTTGGCCGGGAGGGAGCTGTTTTTT. Translating it yields CASSLAGRELFF. This chain uses TRBV5-6 with TRBJ2-2, with D possibly TRBD2 on 5 matching bases. This CDR3 is 12 amino acids long. V gave up 0 bases and J gave up 9 bases, with 6 bases separating them. CDR1 and CDR2 from the germline V gene are SGHDT and YYEEEE.

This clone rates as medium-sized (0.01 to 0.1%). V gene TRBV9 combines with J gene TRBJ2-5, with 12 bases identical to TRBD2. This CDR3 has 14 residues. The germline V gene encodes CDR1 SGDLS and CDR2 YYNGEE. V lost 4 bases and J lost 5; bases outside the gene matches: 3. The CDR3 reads CASSPSGGAETQYF. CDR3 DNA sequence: TGTGCCAGCAGCCCTAGCGGGGGGGCTGAGACCCAGTACTTC.

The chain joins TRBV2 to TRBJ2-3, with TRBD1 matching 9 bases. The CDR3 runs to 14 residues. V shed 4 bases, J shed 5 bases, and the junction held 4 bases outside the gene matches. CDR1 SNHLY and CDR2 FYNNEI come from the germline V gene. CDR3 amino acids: CASSASDRGDTQYF. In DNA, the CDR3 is TGTGCCAGCAGTGCATCGGACAGGGGAGATACGCAGTATTTT.

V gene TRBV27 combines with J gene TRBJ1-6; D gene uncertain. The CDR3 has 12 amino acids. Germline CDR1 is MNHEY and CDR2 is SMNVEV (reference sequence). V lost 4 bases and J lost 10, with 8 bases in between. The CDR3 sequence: CASSSTGSPLHF. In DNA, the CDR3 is TGTGCCAGCAGTTCCACCGGATCACCCCTCCACTTT.

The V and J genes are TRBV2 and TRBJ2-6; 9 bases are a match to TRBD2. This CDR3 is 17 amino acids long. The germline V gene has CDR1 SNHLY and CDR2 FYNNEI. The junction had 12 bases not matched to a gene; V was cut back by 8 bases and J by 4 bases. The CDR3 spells CASGPPGLASGANVLTF. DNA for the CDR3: TGTGCCAGCGGCCCTCCGGGACTAGCTTCCGGGGCCAACGTCCTGACTTTC.

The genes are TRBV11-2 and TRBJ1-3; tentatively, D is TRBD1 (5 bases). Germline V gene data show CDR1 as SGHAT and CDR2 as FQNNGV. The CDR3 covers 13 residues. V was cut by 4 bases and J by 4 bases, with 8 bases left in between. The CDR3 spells CASSYDSGNTIYF. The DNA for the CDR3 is TGTGCCAGCAGCTACGACAGCGGAAACACCATATATTTT.

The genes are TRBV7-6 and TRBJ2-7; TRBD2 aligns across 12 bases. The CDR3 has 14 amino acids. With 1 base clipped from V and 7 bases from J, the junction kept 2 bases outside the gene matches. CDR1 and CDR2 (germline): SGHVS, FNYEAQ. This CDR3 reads CASSLGTSGEEQYF. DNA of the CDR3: TGTGCCAGCAGCTTAGGGACTAGCGGGGAGGAGCAGTACTTC.

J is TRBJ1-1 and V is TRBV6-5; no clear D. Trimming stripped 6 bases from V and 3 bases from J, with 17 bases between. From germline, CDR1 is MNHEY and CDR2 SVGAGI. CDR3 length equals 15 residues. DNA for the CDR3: TGTGCCAGCAGGTGGGGAGGGCAGTTTTACACTGAAGCTTTCTTT. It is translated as CASRWGGQFYTEAFF.

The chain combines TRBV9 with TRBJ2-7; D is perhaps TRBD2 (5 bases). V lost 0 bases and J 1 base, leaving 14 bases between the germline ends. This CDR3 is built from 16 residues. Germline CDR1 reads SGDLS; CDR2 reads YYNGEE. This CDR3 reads CASSVVKGVSSYEQYF. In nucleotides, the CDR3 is TGTGCCAGCAGCGTAGTAAAGGGAGTTAGTTCCTACGAGCAGTACTTC.

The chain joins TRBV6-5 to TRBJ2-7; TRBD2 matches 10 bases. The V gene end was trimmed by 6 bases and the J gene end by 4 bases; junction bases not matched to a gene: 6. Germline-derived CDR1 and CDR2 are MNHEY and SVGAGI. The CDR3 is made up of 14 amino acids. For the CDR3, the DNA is TGTGCCAGCAGCGTAGCGGGGGGCCTTTACGAGCAGTACTTC. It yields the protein CASSVAGGLYEQYF.

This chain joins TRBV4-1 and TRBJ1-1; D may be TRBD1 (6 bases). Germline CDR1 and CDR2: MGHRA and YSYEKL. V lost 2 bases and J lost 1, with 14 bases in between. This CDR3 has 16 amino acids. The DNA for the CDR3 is TGCGCCAGCAGCCAAAGGGGGAGACGGCCGAACACTGAAGCTTTCTTT. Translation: CASSQRGRRPNTEAFF.

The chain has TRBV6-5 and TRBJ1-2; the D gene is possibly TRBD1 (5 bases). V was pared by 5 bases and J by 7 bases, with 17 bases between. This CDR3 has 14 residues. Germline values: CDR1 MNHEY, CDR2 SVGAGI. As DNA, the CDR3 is TGTGCCAGCAGTCAATCCCCAGGGTTCCGTGGCTACACCTTC. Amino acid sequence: CASSQSPGFRGYTF.

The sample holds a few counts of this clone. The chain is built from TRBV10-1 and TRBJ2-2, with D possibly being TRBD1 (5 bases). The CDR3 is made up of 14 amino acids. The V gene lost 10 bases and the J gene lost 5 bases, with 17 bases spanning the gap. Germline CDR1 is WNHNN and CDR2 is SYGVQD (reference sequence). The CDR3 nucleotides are TGCGCCACCTCCCTAAGCCCAGGGACCGGGGAGCTGTTTTTT. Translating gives CATSLSPGTGELFF.

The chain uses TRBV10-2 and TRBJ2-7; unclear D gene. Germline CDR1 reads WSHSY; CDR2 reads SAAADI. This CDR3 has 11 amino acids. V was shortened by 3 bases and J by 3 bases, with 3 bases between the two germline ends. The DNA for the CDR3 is TGCGCCAGCAGTGACCGCTACGAGCAGTACTTC. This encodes CASSDRYEQYF.

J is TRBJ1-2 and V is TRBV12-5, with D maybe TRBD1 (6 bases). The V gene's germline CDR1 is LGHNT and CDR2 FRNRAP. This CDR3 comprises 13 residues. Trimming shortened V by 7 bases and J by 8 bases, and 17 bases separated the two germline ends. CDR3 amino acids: CASAKTGAEGYTF. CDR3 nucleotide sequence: TGTGCTAGTGCGAAGACGGGGGCTGAAGGCTACACCTTC.

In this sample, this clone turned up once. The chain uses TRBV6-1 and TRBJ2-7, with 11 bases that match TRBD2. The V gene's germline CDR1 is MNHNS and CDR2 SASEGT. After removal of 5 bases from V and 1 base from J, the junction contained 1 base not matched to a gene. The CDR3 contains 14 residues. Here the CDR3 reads CASSLAGGSYEQYF. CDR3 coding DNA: TGTGCCAGCAGTCTAGCGGGGGGATCCTACGAGCAGTACTTC.

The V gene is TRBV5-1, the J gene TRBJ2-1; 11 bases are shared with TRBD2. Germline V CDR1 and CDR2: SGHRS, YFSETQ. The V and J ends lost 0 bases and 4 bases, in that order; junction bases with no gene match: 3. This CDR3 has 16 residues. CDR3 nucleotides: TGCGCCAGCAGCTTGGTTAGCGGGGGGGCTTACAATGAGCAGTTCTTC. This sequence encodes CASSLVSGGAYNEQFF.

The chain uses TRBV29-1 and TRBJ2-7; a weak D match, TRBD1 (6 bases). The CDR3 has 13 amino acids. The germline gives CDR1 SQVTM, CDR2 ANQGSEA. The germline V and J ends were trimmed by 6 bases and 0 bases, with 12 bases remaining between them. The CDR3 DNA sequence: TGCAGCGTGGCCCAGGGGATCTCCTACGAGCAGTACTTC. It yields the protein CSVAQGISYEQYF.

CDR3 loop: CASSDSTYEQYF. In DNA form, the CDR3 reads TGTGCCAGCAGTGACAGTACCTACGAGCAGTACTTC. The V and J genes are TRBV2 and TRBJ2-7; no firm D call. This CDR3 region has 12 residues. Trimming took 3 bases from V and 2 from J, leaving 5 bases between them. Germline V gene sequence: CDR1 SNHLY, CDR2 FYNNEI.

CDR3 sequence (DNA): TGTGCCAGTAGTTGGACGGGACTACGGGGTGGGCAAGAGACCCAGTACTTC. It specifies CASSWTGLRGGQETQYF. V and J are TRBV19 and TRBJ2-5; TRBD2 matches 7 bases. V lost 5 bases and J lost 2; bases outside the gene matches: 14. Germline loops: CDR1 LNHDA, CDR2 SQIVND (reference sequence). CDR3 length equals 17 residues.

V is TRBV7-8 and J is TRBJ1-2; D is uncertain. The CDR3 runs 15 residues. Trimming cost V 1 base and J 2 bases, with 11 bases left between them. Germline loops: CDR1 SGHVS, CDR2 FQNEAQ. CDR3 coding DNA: TGTGCCAGCAGCTTAGTGGGCCCAGAAAACTATGGCTACACCTTC. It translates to CASSLVGPENYGYTF.

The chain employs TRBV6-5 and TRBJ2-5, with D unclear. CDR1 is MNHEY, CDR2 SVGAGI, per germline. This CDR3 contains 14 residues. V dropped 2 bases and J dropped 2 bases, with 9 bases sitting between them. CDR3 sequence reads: CASSYGLGQETQYF. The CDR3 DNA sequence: TGTGCCAGCAGTTACGGGTTAGGTCAAGAGACCCAGTACTTC.

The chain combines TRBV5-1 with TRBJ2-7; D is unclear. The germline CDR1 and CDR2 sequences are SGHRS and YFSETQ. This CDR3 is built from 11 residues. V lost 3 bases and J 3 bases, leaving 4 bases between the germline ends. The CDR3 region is CASSSYYEQYF. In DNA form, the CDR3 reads TGCGCCAGCAGCTCTTACTACGAGCAGTACTTC.

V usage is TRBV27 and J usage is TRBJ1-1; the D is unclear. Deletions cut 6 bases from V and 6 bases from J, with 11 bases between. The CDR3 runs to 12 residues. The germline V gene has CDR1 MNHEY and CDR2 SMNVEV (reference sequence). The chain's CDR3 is CASSSPTAEAFF. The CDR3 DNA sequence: TGTGCCAGCAGCTCCCCGACCGCTGAAGCTTTCTTT.

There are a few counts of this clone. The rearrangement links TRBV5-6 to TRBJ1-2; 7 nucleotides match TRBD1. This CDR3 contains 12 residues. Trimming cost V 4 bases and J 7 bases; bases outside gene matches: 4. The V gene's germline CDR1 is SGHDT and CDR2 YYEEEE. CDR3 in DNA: TGTGCCAGCAGCACAGGGGCGCTTGGCTACACCTTC. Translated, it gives CASSTGALGYTF.

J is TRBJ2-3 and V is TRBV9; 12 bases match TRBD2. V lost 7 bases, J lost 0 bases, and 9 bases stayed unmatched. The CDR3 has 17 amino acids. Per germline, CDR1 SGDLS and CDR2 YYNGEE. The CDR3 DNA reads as TGTGCCAGCCGCCCTAGCGGGGGGGTATATAGCACAGATACGCAGTATTTT. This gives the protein CASRPSGGVYSTDTQYF.

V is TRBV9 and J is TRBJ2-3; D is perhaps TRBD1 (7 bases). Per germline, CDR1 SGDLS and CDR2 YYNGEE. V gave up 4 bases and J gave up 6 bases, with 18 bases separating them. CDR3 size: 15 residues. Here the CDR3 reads CASSTQGRLWDTQYF. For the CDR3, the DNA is TGTGCCAGCAGCACACAGGGGAGGTTGTGGGATACGCAGTATTTT.